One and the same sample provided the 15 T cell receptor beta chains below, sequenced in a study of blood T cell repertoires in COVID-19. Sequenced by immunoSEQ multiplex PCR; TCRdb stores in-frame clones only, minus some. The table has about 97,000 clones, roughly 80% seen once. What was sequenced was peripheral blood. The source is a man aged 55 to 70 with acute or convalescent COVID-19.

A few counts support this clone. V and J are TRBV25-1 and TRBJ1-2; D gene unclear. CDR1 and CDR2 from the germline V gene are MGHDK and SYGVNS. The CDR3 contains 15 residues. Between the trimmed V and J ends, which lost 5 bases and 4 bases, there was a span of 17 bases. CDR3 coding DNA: TGTGCCAGCAGTTACACAGACCCTATGCCCTATGGCTACACCTTC. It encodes CASSYTDPMPYGYTF.

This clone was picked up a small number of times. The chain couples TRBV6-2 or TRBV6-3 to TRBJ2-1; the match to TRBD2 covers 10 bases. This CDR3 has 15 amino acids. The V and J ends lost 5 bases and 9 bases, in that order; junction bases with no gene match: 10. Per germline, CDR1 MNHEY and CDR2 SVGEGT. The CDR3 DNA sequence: TGTGCCAGCAGTCGACCAGCGGGAGGGCCGCGTGAGCAGTTCTTC. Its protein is CASSRPAGGPREQFF.

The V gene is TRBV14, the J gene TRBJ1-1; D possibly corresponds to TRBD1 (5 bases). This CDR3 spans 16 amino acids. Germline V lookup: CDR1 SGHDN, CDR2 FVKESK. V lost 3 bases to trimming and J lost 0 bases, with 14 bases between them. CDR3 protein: CASSQYLGALNTEAFF. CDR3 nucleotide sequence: TGTGCCAGCAGCCAGTACCTAGGGGCATTGAACACTGAAGCTTTCTTT.

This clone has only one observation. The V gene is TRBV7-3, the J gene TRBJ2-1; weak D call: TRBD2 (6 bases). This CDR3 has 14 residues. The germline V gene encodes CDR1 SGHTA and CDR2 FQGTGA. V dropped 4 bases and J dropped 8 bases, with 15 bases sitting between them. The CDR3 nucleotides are TGTGCCAGCAGCTCGGGACTGGGGTACGATGAGCAGTTCTTC. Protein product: CASSSGLGYDEQFF.

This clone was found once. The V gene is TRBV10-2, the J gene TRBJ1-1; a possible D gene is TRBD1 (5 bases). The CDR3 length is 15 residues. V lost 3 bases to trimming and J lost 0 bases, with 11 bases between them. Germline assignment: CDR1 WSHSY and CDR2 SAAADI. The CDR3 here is CASSDYGHLNTEAFF. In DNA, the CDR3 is TGCGCCAGCAGTGATTACGGACACCTGAACACTGAAGCTTTCTTT.

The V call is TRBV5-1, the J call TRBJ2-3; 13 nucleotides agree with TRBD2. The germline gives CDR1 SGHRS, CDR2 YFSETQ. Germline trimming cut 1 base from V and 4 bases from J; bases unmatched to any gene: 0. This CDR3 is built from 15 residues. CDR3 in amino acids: CASSLTSGRADTQYF. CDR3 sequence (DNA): TGCGCCAGCAGCTTGACTAGCGGGAGGGCAGATACGCAGTATTTT.

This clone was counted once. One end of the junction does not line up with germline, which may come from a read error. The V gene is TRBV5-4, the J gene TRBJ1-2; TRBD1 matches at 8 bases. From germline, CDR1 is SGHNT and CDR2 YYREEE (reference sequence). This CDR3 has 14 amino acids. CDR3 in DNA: TGTGCCAGCACCTTGGACAGGGCTTACTATGGCTACACCTTC. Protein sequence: CASTLDRAYYGYTF.

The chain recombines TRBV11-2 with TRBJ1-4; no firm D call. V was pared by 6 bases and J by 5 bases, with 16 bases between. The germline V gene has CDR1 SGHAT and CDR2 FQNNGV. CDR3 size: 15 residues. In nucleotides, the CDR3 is TGTGCCAGCAGGGCATTACGGAGCATGAATGAAAAACTGTTTTTT. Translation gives CASRALRSMNEKLFF.

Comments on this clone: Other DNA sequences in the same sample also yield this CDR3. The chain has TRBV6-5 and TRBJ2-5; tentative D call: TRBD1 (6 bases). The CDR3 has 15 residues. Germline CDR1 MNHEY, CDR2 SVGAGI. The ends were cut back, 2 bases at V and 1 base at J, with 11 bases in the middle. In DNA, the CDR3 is TGTGCCAGCAGTTACGGGGGCTTGGGCCAAGAGACCCAGTACTTC. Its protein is CASSYGGLGQETQYF.

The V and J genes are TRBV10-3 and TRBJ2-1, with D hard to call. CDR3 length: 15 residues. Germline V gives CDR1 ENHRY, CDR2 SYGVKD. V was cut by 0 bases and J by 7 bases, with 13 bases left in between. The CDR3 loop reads CAISESSPYGNEQFF. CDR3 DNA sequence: TGTGCCATCAGTGAGTCGTCCCCCTACGGGAATGAGCAGTTCTTC.

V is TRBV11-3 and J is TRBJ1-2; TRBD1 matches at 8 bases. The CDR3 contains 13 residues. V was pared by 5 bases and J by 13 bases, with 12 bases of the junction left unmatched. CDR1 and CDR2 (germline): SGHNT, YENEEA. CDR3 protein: CASSVDRGRSSTF. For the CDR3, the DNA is TGTGCCAGCAGCGTCGACAGGGGAAGGTCTTCCACCTTC.

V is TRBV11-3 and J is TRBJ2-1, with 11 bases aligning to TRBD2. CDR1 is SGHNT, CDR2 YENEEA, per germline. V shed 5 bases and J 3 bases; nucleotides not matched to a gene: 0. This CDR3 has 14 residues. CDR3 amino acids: CASSTSGGYNEQFF. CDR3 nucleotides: TGTGCCAGCAGCACTAGCGGGGGCTACAATGAGCAGTTCTTC.

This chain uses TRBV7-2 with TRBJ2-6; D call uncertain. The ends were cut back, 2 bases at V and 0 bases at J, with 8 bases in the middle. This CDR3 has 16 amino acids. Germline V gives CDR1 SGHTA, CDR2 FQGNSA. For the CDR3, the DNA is TGTGCCAGCAGCTTACCACACCTCTCTGGGGCCAACGTCCTGACTTTC. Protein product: CASSLPHLSGANVLTF. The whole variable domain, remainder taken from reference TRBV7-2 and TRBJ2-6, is GAGVSQSPSNKVTEKGKDVELRCDPISGHTALYWYRQSLGQGLEFLIYFQGNSAPDKSGLPSDRFSAERTGGSVSTLTIQRTQQEDSAVYLCASSLPHLSGANVLTFGAGSRLTVL.

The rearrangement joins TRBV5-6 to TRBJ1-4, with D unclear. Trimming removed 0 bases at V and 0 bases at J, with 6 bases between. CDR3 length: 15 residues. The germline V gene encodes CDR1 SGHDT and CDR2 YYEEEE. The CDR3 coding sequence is TGTGCCAGCAGCTTGGGAGGAACAACTAATGAAAAACTGTTTTTT. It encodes CASSLGGTTNEKLFF.

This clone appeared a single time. The CDR3 region has the DNA TGTGCCACCAGTGACAAAGGGACAGGGAATCAGCCCCAGCATTTT. Its translation is CATSDKGTGNQPQHF. The rearrangement joins TRBV24-1 to TRBJ1-5; 9 bases map to TRBD1. The CDR3 has 15 amino acids. The V segment lost 4 bases and the J segment 4 bases; nucleotides outside the gene matches: 4. Germline V gene data show CDR1 as KGHDR and CDR2 as SFDVKD.